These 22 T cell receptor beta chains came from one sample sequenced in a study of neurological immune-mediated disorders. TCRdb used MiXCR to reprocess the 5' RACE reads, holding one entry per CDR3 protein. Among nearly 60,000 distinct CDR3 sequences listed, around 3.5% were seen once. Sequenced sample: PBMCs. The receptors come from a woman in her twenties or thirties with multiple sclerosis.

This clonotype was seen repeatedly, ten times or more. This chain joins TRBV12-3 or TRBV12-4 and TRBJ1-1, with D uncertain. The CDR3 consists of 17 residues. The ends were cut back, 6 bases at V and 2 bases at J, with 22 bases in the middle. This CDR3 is CASSPLAGRLNNTEAFF. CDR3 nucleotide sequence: TGTGCCAGCAGCCCCCTTGCCGGGAGGCTTAACAACACTGAAGCTTTCTTT.

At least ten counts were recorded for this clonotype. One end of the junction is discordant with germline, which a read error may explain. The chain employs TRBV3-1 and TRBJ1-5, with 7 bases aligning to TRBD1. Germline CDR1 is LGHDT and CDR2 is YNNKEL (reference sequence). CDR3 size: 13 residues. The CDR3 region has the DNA TGTGCCAGCGCCACAGGGGTGAGTCAGCCCCAGAATTTT. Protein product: CASATGVSQPQNF. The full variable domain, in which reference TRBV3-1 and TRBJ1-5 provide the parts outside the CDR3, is DTAVSQTPKYLVTQMGNDKSIKCEQNLGHDTMYWYKQDSKKFLKIMFSYNNKELIINETVPNRFSPKSPDKAHLNLHINSLELGDSAVYFCASATGVSQPQNFGDGTRLSIL.

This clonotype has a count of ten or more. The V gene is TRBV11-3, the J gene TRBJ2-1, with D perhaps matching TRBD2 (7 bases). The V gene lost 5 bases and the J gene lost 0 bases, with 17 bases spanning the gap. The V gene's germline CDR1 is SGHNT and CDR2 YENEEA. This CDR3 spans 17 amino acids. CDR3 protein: CASSPFAGASSYNEQFF. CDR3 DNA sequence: TGTGCCAGCAGCCCGTTTGCGGGGGCGAGCTCCTACAATGAGCAGTTCTTC.

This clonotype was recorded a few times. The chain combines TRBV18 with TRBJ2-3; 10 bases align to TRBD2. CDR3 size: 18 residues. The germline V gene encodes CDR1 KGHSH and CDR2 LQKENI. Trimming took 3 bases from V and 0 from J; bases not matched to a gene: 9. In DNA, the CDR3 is TGTGCCAGCTCACCGGTAAATAGCGGGAGGACTAGCACAGATACGCAGTATTTT. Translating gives CASSPVNSGRTSTDTQYF.

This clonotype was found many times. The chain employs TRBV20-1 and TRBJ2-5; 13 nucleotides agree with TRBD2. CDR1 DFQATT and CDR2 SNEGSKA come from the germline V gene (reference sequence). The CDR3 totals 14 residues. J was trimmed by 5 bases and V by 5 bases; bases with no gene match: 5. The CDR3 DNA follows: TGCAGTGCTTTATCACTAGCGGGAGGGGAGACCCAGTACTTC. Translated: CSALSLAGGETQYF.

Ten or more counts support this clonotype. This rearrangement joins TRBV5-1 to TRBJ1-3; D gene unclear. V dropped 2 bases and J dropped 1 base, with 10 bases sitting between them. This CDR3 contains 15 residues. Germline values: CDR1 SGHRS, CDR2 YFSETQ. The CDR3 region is CASSFGSPSGNTIYF. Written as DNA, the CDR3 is TGCGCCAGCAGCTTTGGTTCTCCATCTGGAAACACCATATATTTT.

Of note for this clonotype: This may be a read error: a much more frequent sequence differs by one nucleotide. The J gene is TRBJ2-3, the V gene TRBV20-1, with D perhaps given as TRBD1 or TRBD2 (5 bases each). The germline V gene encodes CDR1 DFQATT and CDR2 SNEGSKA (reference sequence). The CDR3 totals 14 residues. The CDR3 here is CGARDPGTTDTQYF. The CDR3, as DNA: TGCGGTGCTAGAGATCCGGGGACCACAGATACGCAGTATTTT.

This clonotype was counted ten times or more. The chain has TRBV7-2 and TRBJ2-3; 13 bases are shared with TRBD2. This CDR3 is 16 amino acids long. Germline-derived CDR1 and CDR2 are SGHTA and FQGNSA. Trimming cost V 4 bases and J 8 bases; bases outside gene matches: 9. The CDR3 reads CASSSRTSGGEGTQYF. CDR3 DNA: TGTGCCAGCAGCTCGCGGACTAGCGGGGGAGAGGGTACGCAGTATTTT.

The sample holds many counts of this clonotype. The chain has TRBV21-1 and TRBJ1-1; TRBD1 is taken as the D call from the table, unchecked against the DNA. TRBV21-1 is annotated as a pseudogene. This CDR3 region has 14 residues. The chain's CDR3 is CASSPRDHCTEAFF. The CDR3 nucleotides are TGTGCCAGCAGCCCTCGGGACCATTGCACTGAAGCTTTCTTT.

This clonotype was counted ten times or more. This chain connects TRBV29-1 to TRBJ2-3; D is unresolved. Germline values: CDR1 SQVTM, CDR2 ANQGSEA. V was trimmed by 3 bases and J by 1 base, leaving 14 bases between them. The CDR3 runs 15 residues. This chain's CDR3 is CSVDPSVERTDTQYF. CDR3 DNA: TGCAGCGTTGACCCCTCCGTGGAGCGCACAGATACGCAGTATTTT.

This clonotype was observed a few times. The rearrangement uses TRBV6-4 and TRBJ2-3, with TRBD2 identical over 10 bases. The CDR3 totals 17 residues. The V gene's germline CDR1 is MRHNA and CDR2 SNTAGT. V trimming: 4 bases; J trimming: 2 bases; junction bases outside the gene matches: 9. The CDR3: CASSVGQAGGITDTQYF. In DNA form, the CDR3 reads TGTGCCAGCAGTGTCGGCCAAGCGGGGGGGATCACAGATACGCAGTATTTT.

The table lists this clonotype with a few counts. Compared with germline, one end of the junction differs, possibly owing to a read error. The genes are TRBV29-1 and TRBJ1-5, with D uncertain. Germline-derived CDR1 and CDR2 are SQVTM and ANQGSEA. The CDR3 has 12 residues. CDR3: CSVDAGHGPQNF. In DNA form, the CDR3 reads TGCAGCGTTGACGCCGGTCATGGGCCCCAGAATTTT.

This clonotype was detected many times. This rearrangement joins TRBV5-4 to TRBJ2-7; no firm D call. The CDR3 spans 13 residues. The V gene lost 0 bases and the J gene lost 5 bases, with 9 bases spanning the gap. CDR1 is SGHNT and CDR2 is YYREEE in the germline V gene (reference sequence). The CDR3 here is CASSLDASHEQYF. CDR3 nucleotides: TGTGCCAGCAGCTTGGATGCGTCCCACGAGCAGTACTTC.

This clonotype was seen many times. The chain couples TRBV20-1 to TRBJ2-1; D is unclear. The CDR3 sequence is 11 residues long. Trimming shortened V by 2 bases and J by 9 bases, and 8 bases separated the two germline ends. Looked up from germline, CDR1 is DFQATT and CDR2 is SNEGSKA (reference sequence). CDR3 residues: CSARRHAEQFF. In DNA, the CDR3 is TGCAGTGCTAGAAGGCATGCTGAGCAGTTCTTC.

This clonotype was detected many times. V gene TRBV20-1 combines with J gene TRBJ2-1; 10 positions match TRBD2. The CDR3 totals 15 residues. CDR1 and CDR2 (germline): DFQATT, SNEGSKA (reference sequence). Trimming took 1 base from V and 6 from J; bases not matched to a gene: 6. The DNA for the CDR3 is TGCAGTGCTAGAGCCCCAGCGGGGGGGCCCAATGAGCAGTTCTTC. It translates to CSARAPAGGPNEQFF.

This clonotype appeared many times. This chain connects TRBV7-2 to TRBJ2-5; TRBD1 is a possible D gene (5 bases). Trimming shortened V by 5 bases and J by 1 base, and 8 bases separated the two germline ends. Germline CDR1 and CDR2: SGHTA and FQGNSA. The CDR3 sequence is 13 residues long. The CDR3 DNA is TGTGCCAGCAGCCAGGGAATCCAAGAGACCCAGTACTTC. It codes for CASSQGIQETQYF.

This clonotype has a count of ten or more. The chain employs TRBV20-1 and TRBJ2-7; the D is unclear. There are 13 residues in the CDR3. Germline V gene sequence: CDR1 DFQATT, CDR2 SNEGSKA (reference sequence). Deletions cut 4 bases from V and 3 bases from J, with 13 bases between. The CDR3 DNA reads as TGCAGTGCTACAGCAGGTACCCTCTACGAGCAGTACTTC. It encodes CSATAGTLYEQYF.

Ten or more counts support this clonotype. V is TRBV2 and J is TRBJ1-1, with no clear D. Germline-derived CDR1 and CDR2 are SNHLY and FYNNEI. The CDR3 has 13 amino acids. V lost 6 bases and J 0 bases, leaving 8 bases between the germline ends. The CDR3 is CASRPGVNTEAFF. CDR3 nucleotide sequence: TGTGCCAGCAGACCCGGGGTGAACACTGAAGCTTTCTTT.

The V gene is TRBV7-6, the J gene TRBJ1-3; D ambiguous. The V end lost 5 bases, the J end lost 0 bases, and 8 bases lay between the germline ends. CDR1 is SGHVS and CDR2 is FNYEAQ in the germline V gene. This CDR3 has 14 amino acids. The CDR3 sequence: CASSAVVSGNTIYF. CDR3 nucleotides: TGTGCCAGCAGCGCAGTCGTCTCTGGAAACACCATATATTTT. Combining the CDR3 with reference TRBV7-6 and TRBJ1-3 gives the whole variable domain GAGVSQSPRYKVTKRGQDVALRCDPISGHVSLYWYRQALGQGPEFLTYFNYEAQQDKSGLPNDRFSAERPEGSISTLTIQRTEQRDSAMYRCASSAVVSGNTIYFGEGSWLTVV.

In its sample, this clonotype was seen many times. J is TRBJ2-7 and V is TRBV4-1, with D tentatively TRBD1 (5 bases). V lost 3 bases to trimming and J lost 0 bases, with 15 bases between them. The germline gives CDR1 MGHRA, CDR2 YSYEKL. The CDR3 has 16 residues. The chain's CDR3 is CASSQPQGSGSYEQYF. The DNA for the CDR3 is TGCGCCAGCAGCCAGCCCCAGGGTAGTGGCTCCTACGAGCAGTACTTC.

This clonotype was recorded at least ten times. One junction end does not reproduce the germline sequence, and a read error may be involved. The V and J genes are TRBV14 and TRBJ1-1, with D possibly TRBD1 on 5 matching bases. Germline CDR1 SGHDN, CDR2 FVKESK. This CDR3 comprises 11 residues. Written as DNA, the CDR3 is TGTGCCAGCAGCCACGGGGGAGACTCCTCCTTT. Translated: CASSHGGDSSF.

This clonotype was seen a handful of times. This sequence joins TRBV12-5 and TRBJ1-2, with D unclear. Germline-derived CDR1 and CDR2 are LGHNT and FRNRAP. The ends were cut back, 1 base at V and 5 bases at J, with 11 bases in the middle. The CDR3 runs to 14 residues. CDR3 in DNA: TGTGCTAGTGGTTTGGACACTTTTGTTTATGGCTACACCTTC. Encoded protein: CASGLDTFVYGYTF.